The rows below give T cell receptor beta chains drawn from one sample of a study of blood T cell repertoires in COVID-19. The repertoire was sequenced with immunoSEQ multiplex PCR; TCRdb's copy has only in-frame clones and lacks some. The sample has over 110,000 clones; about 70% are singletons. Sequenced sample: peripheral blood. The receptors were gathered from a man aged 80 or over with acute or convalescent COVID-19. The CDR3 runs from the conserved cysteine through the conserved F or W. The D gene is left open where the match is weak.

v_gene,j_gene,d_gene,CDR3aa,CDR3nt
TRBV4-3,TRBJ1-5,NA,CASSQDEGRGPQHF,TGCGCCAGCAGCCAAGACGAGGGGAGGGGGCCCCAGCATTTT
TRBV4-3,TRBJ2-6,NA,CASSQGRYSGANVLTF,TGCGCCAGCAGCCAAGGGAGATACTCTGGGGCCAACGTCCTGACTTTC
TRBV7-8,TRBJ2-2,TRBD2,CASSLAGLDTGELFF,TGTGCCAGCAGCTTAGCGGGACTAGACACCGGGGAGCTGTTTTTT
TRBV11-1,TRBJ2-5,TRBD1,CASSFDRAQETQYF,TGTGCCAGCAGCTTTGACAGGGCTCAAGAGACCCAGTACTTC
TRBV5-6,TRBJ2-5,NA,CASSPQGPQETQYF,TGTGCCAGCAGTCCTCAGGGGCCGCAAGAGACCCAGTACTTC
TRBV6-1,TRBJ1-4,TRBD1,CASSETDRGREKLFF,TGTGCCAGCAGTGAAACGGACAGGGGGCGCGAAAAACTGTTTTTT
TRBV24-1,TRBJ2-1,TRBD1,CATSDDRARISYNEQFF,TGTGCCACCAGTGACGACAGGGCCCGAATATCCTACAATGAGCAGTTCTTC
TRBV7-3,TRBJ1-1,NA,CASSLRRQVNTEAFF,TGTGCCAGCAGCTTAAGAAGACAGGTAAACACTGAAGCTTTCTTT
TRBV4-1,TRBJ2-3,TRBD2,CASTRGRPSGGARGTDTQYF,TGCGCCAGCACCCGGGGAAGGCCTAGCGGGGGGGCCAGGGGTACAGATACGCAGTATTTT
TRBV28,TRBJ2-2,NA,CASTLPRAGPNTGELFF,TGTGCCAGCACACTACCGAGGGCCGGGCCGAACACCGGGGAGCTGTTTTTT
TRBV29-1,TRBJ2-3,TRBD2,CSVAGGGGTDTQYF,TGCAGCGTTGCTGGCGGGGGGGGCACAGATACGCAGTATTTT
TRBV7-9,TRBJ2-3,NA,CAWTEGTDTQYF,TGTGCCTGGACGGAGGGCACAGATACGCAGTATTTT
TRBV27,TRBJ2-3,NA,CASSPTQLGSTQYF,TGTGCCAGCAGTCCCACCCAGCTGGGCTCGACGCAGTATTTT
TRBV7-2,TRBJ2-1,TRBD2,CASSFGTSGNEQFF,TGTGCCAGCAGCTTCGGGACTAGCGGCAATGAGCAGTTCTTC
TRBV11-2,TRBJ1-4,NA,CASSLDIWRAGEKLFF,TGTGCCAGCAGCTTAGATATTTGGAGGGCGGGTGAAAAACTGTTTTTT
TRBV7-2,TRBJ2-2,TRBD1,CASSQGPTGQHGELFF,TGTGCCAGCAGTCAGGGCCCGACAGGGCAACACGGGGAGCTGTTTTTT